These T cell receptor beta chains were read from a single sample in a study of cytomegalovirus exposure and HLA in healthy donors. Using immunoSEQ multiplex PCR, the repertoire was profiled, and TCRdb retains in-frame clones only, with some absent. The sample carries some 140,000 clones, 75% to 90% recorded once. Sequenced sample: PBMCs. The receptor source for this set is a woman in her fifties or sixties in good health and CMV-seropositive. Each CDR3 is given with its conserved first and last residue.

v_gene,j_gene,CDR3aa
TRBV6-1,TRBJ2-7,CASSEFGGPYEQYF
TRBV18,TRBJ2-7,CASSVGPLYEQYF
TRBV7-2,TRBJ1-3,CASSTDRGNTIYF
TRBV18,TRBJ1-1,CASRDFNTEAFF
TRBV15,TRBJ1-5,CATSRAFNQPQHF
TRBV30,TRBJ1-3,CAWSSPTPTGKISGNTIYF
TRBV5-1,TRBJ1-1,CASSLLANTEAFF
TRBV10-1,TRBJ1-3,CASSEVLGNTIYF
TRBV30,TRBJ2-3,CAWILLANTDTQYF
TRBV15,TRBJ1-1,CATSSLAEAFF
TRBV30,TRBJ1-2,CAWSDGALYTF
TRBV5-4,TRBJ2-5,CASSDAKGPETQYF
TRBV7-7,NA,CASSLDPKRPPVYEQYF
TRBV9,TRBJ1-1,CASSPLGHNTEAFF
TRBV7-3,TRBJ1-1,CASSLTGYSTEAFF
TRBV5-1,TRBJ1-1,CASSLNTGVTEAFF
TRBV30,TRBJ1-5,CAWSVGQTSNQPQHF
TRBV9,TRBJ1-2,CASSGSYRDRDYGYTF
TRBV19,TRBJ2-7,CASSIPGYIYEQYF
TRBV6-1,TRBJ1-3,CASTSEGTGNYAIYF
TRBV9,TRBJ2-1,CASSVVGLPGNEQFF
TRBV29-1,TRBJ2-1,CFVRGGAAYNEQFF
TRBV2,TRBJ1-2,CASRTLLQGAGYTF
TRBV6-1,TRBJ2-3,CASLQHGTDTQYF
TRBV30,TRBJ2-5,CAWSVRTTSGSETQYF
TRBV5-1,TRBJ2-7,CASSLRRGEEQYF
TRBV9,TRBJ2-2,CASSVGAAGATNTGELFF
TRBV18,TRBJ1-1,CASSAGWGEAFF
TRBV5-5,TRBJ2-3,CASSFDSASTDTQYF
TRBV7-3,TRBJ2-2,CASSPRTSNHGELFF
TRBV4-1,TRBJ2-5,CASRDTGGVETQYF
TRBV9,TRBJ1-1,CASSPTASASTEAFF
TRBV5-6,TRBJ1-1,CASSLAPHTGGNTEAFF